The present T cell receptor beta chain was sequenced within a study of cytomegalovirus exposure and HLA in healthy donors. Findings and caveats of the study: Some public TCRs appeared in many individuals, while most sequences were rare.

With respect to this clone: Its antigen is as yet unknown.

Germline values: CDR1 MNHNS, CDR2 SASEGT. The CDR3 consists of 14 residues. Trimming left V 4 bases short and J 4 bases short, with 12 bases between. It was with 60 Vbeta and 13 Jbeta primers that the PCR ran. The assay was immunoSEQ multiplex PCR, and TCRdb's table has in-frame clones only and misses some. The table lists about 230,000 clones, more than 75% of them singletons. The receptor was isolated from a girl aged 2 to 10 in good health and CMV-seronegative. This chain connects TRBV6-1 to TRBJ2-3; D may be TRBD1 (6 bases). The sample consisted of PBMCs. The CDR3 loop reads CASSGARGPDTQYF. In DNA form, the CDR3 reads TGTGCCAGCAGTGGGGCCAGGGGTCCAGATACGCAGTATTTT.